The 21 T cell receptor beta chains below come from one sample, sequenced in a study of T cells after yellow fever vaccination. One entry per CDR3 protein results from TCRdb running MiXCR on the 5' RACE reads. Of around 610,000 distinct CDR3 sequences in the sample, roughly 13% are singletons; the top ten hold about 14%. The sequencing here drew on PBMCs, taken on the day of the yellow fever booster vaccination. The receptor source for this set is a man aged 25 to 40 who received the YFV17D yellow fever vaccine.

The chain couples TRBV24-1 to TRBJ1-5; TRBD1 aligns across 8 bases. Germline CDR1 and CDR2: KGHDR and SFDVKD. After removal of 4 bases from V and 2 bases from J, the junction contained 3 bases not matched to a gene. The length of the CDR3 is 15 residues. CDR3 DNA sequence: TGTGCCACCAGTGACCAGACAGGGGGCAATCAGCCCCAGCATTTT. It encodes CATSDQTGGNQPQHF.

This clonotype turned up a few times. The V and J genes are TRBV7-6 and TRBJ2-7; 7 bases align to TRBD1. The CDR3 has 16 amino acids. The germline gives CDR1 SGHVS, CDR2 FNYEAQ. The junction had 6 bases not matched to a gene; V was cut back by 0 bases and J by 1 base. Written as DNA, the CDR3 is TGTGCCAGCAGCTTAGCGACGGGACAGTCATCCTACGAGCAGTACTTC. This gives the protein CASSLATGQSSYEQYF.

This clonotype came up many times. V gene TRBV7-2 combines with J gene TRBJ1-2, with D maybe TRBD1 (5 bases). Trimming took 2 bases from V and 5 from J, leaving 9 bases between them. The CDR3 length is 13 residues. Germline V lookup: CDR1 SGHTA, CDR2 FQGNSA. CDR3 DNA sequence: TGTGCCAGCAGCTTATCGGGGGGATATGGCTACACCTTC. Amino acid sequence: CASSLSGGYGYTF.

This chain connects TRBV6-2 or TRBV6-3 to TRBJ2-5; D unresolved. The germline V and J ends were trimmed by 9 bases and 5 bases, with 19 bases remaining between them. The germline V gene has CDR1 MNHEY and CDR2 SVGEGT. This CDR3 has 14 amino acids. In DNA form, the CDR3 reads TGTGCCAGTAAGTGGGCCGCCATTTGGGAGACCCAGTACTTC. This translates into CASKWAAIWETQYF.

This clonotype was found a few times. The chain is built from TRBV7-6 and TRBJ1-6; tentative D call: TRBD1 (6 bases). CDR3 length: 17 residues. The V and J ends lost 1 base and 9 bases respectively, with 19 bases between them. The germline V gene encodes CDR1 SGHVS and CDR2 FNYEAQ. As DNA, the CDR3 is TGTGCCAGCAGCTTAGGAGGCAGGGGTTATCTAGGTTCACCCCTCCACTTT. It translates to CASSLGGRGYLGSPLHF.

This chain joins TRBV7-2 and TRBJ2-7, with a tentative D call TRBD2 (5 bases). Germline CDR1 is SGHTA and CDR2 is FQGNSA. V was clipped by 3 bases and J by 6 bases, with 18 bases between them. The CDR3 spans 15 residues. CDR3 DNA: TGTGCCAGCAGCTTGACCGCTAGCTCGAGAGGCGAGCAGTACTTC. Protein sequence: CASSLTASSRGEQYF.

In nucleotides, the CDR3 is TGCAGTGCTAGCCCGGGTAGCGGAACCTACGAGCAGTACTTC. Translated: CSASPGSGTYEQYF. This chain joins TRBV20-1 and TRBJ2-7; D perhaps matches TRBD2 (6 bases). CDR1 is DFQATT and CDR2 is SNEGSKA in the germline V gene (reference sequence). The CDR3 has 14 residues. Trimming removed 3 bases from V and 2 bases from J, with 14 bases in between.

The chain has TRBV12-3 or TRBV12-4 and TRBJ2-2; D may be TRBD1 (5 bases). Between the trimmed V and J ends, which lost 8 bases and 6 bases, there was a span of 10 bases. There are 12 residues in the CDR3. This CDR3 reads CASCKGAGELFF. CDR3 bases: TGTGCCAGCTGCAAAGGGGCCGGGGAGCTGTTTTTT.

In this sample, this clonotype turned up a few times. CDR3 amino acids: CSARDQGLQPQHF. In DNA, the CDR3 is TGCAGTGCTAGAGATCAGGGGCTTCAGCCCCAGCATTTT. The V call is TRBV20-1, the J call TRBJ1-5; tentatively, D is TRBD1 (6 bases). From germline, CDR1 is DFQATT and CDR2 SNEGSKA (reference sequence). The V gene lost 0 bases and the J gene lost 6 bases, with 9 bases spanning the gap. The CDR3 extends over 13 amino acids.

The chain's CDR3 is CATQTNTEAFF. In DNA, the CDR3 is TGTGCCACCCAAACGAACACTGAAGCTTTCTTT. The gene calls are TRBV7-9 and TRBJ1-1, with D unresolved. Germline values: CDR1 SEHNR, CDR2 FQNEAQ (reference sequence). The germline V and J ends were trimmed by 10 bases and 1 base, with 7 bases remaining between them. There are 11 residues in the CDR3.

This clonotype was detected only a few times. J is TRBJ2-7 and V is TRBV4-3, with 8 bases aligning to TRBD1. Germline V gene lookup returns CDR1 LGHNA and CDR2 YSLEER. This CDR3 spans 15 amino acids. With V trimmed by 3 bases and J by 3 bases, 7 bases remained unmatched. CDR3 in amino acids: CASSQTTGGSYEQYF. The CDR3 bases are TGCGCCAGCAGCCAGACAACAGGGGGTAGCTACGAGCAGTACTTC.

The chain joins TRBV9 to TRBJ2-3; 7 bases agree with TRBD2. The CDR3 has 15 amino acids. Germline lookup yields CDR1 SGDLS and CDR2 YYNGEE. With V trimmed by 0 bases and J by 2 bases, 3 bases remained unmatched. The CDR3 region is CASSVGRDYTDTQYF. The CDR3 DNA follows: TGTGCCAGCAGCGTAGGACGGGACTACACAGATACGCAGTATTTT.

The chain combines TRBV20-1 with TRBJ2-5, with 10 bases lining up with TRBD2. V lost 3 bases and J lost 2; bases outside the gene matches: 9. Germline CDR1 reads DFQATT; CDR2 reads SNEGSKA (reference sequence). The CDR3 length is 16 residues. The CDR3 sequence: CSARRYSGRLQETQYF. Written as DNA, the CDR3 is TGCAGTGCTAGGAGGTATAGCGGGAGGTTACAAGAGACCCAGTACTTC.

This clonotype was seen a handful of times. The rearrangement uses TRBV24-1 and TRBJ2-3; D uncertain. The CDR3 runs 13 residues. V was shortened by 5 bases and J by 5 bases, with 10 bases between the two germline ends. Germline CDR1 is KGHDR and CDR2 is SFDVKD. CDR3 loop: CATSGARRDTQYF. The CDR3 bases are TGTGCCACCAGTGGGGCCAGAAGAGATACGCAGTATTTT.

The CDR3 DNA reads TGTGCCAGCAGCGCAGGGACAGGGGGTCCTATTTTCTTC. Translating gives CASSAGTGGPIFF. The V and J genes are TRBV7-3 and TRBJ2-1, with TRBD1 identical over 11 bases. The J segment lost 16 bases and the V segment lost 5 bases, leaving 10 bases of the junction unmatched. Germline lookup yields CDR1 SGHTA and CDR2 FQGTGA. This CDR3 has 13 residues.

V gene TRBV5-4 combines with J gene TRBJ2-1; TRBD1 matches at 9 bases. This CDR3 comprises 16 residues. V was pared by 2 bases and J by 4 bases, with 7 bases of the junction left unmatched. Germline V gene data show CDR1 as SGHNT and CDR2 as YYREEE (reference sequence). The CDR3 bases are TGTGCCAGCAGCTTTCCCGACAGGGGGACTTACAATGAGCAGTTCTTC. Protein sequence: CASSFPDRGTYNEQFF. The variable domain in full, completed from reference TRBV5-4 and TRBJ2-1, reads ETGVTQSPTHLIKTRGQQVTLRCSSQSGHNTVSWYQQALGQGPQFIFQYYREEENGRGNFPPRFSGLQFPNYSSELNVNALELDDSALYLCASSFPDRGTYNEQFFGPGTRLTVL.

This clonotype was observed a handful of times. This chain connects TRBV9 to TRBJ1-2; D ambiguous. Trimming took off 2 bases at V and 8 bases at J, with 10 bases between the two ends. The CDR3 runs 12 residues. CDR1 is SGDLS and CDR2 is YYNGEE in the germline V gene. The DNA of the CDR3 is TGTGCCAGCAGCGTGTCGGGTCGGGGCTACACCTTC. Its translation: CASSVSGRGYTF. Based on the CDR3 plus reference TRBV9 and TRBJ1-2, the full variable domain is DSGVTQTPKHLITATGQRVTLRCSPRSGDLSVYWYQQSLDQGLQFLIQYYNGEERAKGNILERFSAQQFPDLHSELNLSSLELGDSALYFCASSVSGRGYTFGSGTRLTVV.

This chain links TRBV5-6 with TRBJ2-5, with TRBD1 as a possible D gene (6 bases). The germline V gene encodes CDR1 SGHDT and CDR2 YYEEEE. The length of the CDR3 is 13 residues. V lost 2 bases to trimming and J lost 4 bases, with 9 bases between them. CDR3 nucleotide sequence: TGTGCCAGCAGCTTTCGGGACACAGAGACCCAGTACTTC. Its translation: CASSFRDTETQYF.

CDR3 protein: CSAQLVFGIQYF. The CDR3 DNA follows: TGCAGCGCCCAACTGGTCTTTGGGATTCAGTACTTC. The chain employs TRBV29-1 and TRBJ2-4; no definite D call. Germline CDR1 reads SQVTM; CDR2 reads ANQGSEA. Between the trimmed V and J ends, which lost 7 bases and 10 bases, there was a span of 17 bases. CDR3 size: 12 residues. The full variable domain, completed using reference TRBV29-1 and TRBJ2-4, is SAVISQKPSRDICQRGTSLTIQCQVDSQVTMMFWYRQQPGQSLTLIATANQGSEATYESGFVIDKFPISRPNLTFSTLTVSNMSPEDSSIYLCSAQLVFGIQYFGAGTRLSVL.

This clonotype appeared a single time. The CDR3 nucleotides are TGCAGTGCTAGCCCTAGCGGGAGACCCTACGAGCAGTACTTC. Translation gives CSASPSGRPYEQYF. The rearrangement links TRBV20-1 to TRBJ2-7; 10 nucleotides agree with TRBD2. The germline CDR1 and CDR2 sequences are DFQATT and SNEGSKA (reference sequence). This CDR3 spans 14 amino acids. The junction had 4 bases not matched to a gene; V was cut back by 3 bases and J by 2 bases.

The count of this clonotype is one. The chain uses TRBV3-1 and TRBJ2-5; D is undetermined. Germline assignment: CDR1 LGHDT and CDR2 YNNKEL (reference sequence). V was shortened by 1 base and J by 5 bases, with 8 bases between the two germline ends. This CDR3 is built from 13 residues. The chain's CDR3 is CASSQVFAETQYF. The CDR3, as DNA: TGTGCCAGCAGCCAAGTTTTCGCGGAGACCCAGTACTTC.